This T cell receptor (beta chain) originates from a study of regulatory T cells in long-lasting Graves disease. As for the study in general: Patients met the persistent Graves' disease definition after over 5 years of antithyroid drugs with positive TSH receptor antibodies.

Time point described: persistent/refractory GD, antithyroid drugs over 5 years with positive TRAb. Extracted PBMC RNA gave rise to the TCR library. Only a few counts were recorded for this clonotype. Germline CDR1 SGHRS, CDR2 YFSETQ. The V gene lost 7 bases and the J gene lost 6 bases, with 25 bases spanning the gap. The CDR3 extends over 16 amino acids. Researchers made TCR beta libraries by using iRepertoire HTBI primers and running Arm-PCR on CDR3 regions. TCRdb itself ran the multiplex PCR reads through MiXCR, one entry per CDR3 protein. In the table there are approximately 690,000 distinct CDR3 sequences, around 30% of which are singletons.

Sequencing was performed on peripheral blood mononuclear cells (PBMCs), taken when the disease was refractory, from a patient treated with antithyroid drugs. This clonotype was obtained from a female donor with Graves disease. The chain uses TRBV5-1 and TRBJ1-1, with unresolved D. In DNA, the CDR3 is TGCGCCAGCCGGGCTAATGTGGGCCGCCTCAACGCTGAAGCTTTCTTT. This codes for CASRANVGRLNAEAFF.